The 2 T cell receptor beta chains below were found in one sample sequenced in a study of shared clonotypes between healthy human individuals. Method: immunoSEQ multiplex PCR; TCRdb's copy keeps in-frame clones and lacks some. The repertoire consists of approximately 2,000,000 clones, with 85% to 95% occurring once and the leading ten covering 0.37%. Material: naive CD4+ T cells from PBMCs. Sample subset: CD45RA+ positively selected. These receptor sequences come from a man between 18 and 29 years old in good health. Some clones in this sample may be carry-over from other donors' samples.

With regard to this clone: The same CDR3 also results from other DNA sequences found in this sample. The chain recombines TRBV30 with TRBJ1-5; no definite D call. The germline V and J ends were trimmed by 1 base and 3 bases, with 7 bases remaining between them. CDR1 and CDR2 (germline): GTSNPN, SVGIG (reference sequence). The CDR3 covers 13 residues. CDR3 DNA: TGTGCCTGGAGTGGTACAGACAATCAGCCCCAGCATTTT. Translated, it gives CAWSGTDNQPQHF.

This clone appeared once. V gene TRBV11-2 combines with J gene TRBJ1-3; 7 positions match TRBD1. From germline, CDR1 is SGHAT and CDR2 FQNNGV. CDR3 length equals 16 residues. Losses at the gene ends were 5 bases for V and 3 bases for J; bases not matched to a gene: 10. CDR3: CASSRNRGSDGNTIYF. The CDR3 nucleotides read TGTGCCAGCAGCCGAAACAGGGGAAGCGATGGAAACACCATATATTTT.